Presented here are 15 T cell receptor beta chains from one specimen sequenced in a study of post-analysis software for immune sequencing data (dated by TCRdb to 2014 to 2015). The research as a whole found: Patients showed significantly higher frequencies than controls for about five TRBV segments, among them TRBV5-6, TRBV5-1 and TRBV20-1.

What these receptors recognize is not known. Receptors were amplified or captured by PCR. The sequencing machine was an Illumina HiSeq 2500. To reduce PCR and sequencing biases, unique molecular identifiers were built into the TCR beta cDNA libraries. Clones were called with MiXCR by TCRdb after fastp trimmed the public reads at Q25, and only in-frame beta chains were retained. Rows with one shared CDR3 protein collapse into an entry with the most common genes and DNA. The sample table shows more than 500,000 distinct CDR3 sequences, and 30% to 40% are seen once. The ten largest clones capture less than 6% of the sample. The sequencing input was blood. These receptors were taken from a girl under 18 with multiple sclerosis.

The chain couples TRBV4-1 to TRBJ2-3, with a tentative D call TRBD1 (5 bases). CDR3 length equals 15 residues. Germline V lookup: CDR1 MGHRA, CDR2 YSYEKL. The V gene lost 0 bases and the J gene lost 0 bases, with 7 bases spanning the gap. The CDR3 coding sequence is TGCGCCAGCAGCCAAGAAGCAGGGAGCACAGATACGCAGTATTTT. Protein sequence: CASSQEAGSTDTQYF.

The V and J genes are TRBV7-9 and TRBJ1-2, with 9 bases matching TRBD1. CDR1 and CDR2 (germline): SEHNR, FQNEAQ (reference sequence). CDR3 length equals 16 residues. The V gene end was trimmed by 4 bases and the J gene end by 4 bases; junction bases not matched to a gene: 10. Here the CDR3 reads CASSSRGQGRGYGYTF. Written as DNA, the CDR3 is TGTGCCAGCAGCTCCCGCGGACAGGGGAGAGGCTATGGCTACACCTTC.

The chain combines TRBV18 with TRBJ1-3, with unresolved D. Per germline, CDR1 KGHSH and CDR2 LQKENI. The V end was cut by 2 bases, the J end by 0 bases, with 14 bases between. CDR3 size: 17 residues. The CDR3 DNA reads as TGTGCCAGCTCACCAACTCTGACGGAGCGCTCTGGAAACACCATATATTTT. Its translation: CASSPTLTERSGNTIYF.

The chain carries TRBV12-3 or TRBV12-4 and TRBJ1-2, with D possibly being TRBD1 (6 bases). V dropped 4 bases and J dropped 7 bases, with 16 bases sitting between them. CDR3 length: 14 amino acids. CDR3 loop: CASSSWGGQGGYTF. The CDR3 coding sequence is TGTGCCAGCAGTTCATGGGGGGGGCAAGGTGGCTACACCTTC.

This clonotype was counted only a few times. The chain combines TRBV27 with TRBJ2-7, with D tentatively TRBD1 or TRBD2 (6 bases each). The germline V and J ends were trimmed by 6 bases and 2 bases, with 11 bases remaining between them. There are 13 residues in the CDR3. Germline V gene lookup returns CDR1 MNHEY and CDR2 SMNVEV (reference sequence). The CDR3 coding sequence is TGTGCCAGCAGGGCGGGACATACCTACGAGCAGTACTTC. Its protein is CASRAGHTYEQYF.

This rearrangement joins TRBV20-1 to TRBJ2-7; 9 bases map to TRBD1. CDR1 and CDR2 from the germline V gene are DFQATT and SNEGSKA (reference sequence). Losses at the gene ends were 2 bases for V and 4 bases for J; bases not matched to a gene: 12. The CDR3 consists of 16 residues. The CDR3 here is CSARPNRGRLEYEQYF. CDR3 coding DNA: TGCAGTGCTAGACCTAACAGGGGGCGCCTAGAATACGAGCAGTACTTC.

The genes are TRBV3-1 and TRBJ2-1; D perhaps matches TRBD2 (7 bases). V lost 6 bases and J lost 5, with 17 bases in between. CDR3 length: 15 residues. Germline CDR1 reads LGHDT; CDR2 reads YNNKEL (reference sequence). The CDR3 bases are TGTGCCAGCAGAATCGGAGGGGGGGCTGACAATGAGCAGTTCTTC. Translation: CASRIGGGADNEQFF.

This clonotype was recorded many times. The chain carries TRBV29-1 and TRBJ2-3; TRBD2 is a possible D gene (5 bases). This CDR3 spans 13 amino acids. With 6 bases removed from V and 0 bases from J, the gap between germline ends came to 10 bases. CDR1 is SQVTM and CDR2 is ANQGSEA in the germline V gene. CDR3: CSVRRTSTDTQYF. DNA for the CDR3: TGCAGCGTCAGACGGACTAGCACAGATACGCAGTATTTT.

This clonotype was detected only once. The chain has TRBV24-1 and TRBJ2-3; TRBD2 aligns across 7 bases. CDR3 length: 14 residues. V was clipped by 4 bases and J by 6 bases; unmatched bases: 6. CDR1 is KGHDR and CDR2 is SFDVKD in the germline V gene. The CDR3 is CATSDVGGSDTQYF. The DNA for the CDR3 is TGTGCCACCAGTGACGTGGGGGGGTCGGATACGCAGTATTTT.

The chain recombines TRBV12-3 or TRBV12-4 with TRBJ1-2, with D possibly matching TRBD1 (6 bases). The CDR3 extends over 12 amino acids. With 6 bases removed from V and 8 bases from J, the gap between germline ends came to 13 bases. CDR3 coding DNA: TGTGCCAGCAGATTAACAGGGAAGGGCTACACCTTC. This translates into CASRLTGKGYTF.

The rearrangement links TRBV4-2 to TRBJ1-1; tentative D call: TRBD1 (5 bases). The CDR3 spans 16 residues. Germline loops: CDR1 LGHNA, CDR2 YNFKEQ. Trimming shortened V by 7 bases and J by 4 bases, and 22 bases separated the two germline ends. In DNA, the CDR3 is TGTGCCAGCACCCCGGGGGGGGTGAAGCTGGGCACTGAAGCTTTCTTT. Translated: CASTPGGVKLGTEAFF.

In its sample, this clonotype was seen once. V usage is TRBV6-6 and J usage is TRBJ1-1; D uncertain. This CDR3 region has 14 residues. From germline, CDR1 is MNHNY and CDR2 SVGAGI (reference sequence). V lost 6 bases, J lost 1 base, and 12 bases lay in between. CDR3 bases: TGTGCCAGCAGGCAGCAACAGCCGAACACTGAAGCTTTCTTT. Its protein product is CASRQQQPNTEAFF.

This clonotype was detected only a few times. The chain recombines TRBV5-1 with TRBJ1-3, with D possibly matching TRBD1 (5 bases). The germline gives CDR1 SGHRS, CDR2 YFSETQ. Trimming removed 1 base from V and 4 bases from J, with 12 bases in between. This CDR3 comprises 15 residues. CDR3 DNA: TGCGCCAGCAGCTTGCCGAGGGGCGAAGGAAACACCATATATTTT. It is translated as CASSLPRGEGNTIYF.

This clonotype was seen only a few times. The rearrangement uses TRBV7-9 and TRBJ1-2; tentatively, D is TRBD1 (5 bases). Trimming removed 1 base at V and 3 bases at J, with 9 bases between. Per germline, CDR1 SEHNR and CDR2 FQNEAQ (reference sequence). CDR3 length equals 14 residues. The CDR3 loop reads CASSLVAGDYGYTF. Here the CDR3 DNA reads TGTGCCAGCAGCTTAGTCGCGGGGGACTATGGCTACACCTTC.

The chain has TRBV4-1 and TRBJ1-2; D not resolved. The CDR3 sequence is 12 residues long. The V end lost 0 bases, the J end lost 7 bases, and 6 bases lay between the germline ends. CDR1 is MGHRA and CDR2 is YSYEKL in the germline V gene. The CDR3 coding sequence is TGCGCCAGCAGCCAAGACAAGTTTGGCTACACCTTC. Its translation is CASSQDKFGYTF.